This TCR beta chain was found in a study of shared clonotypes between healthy human individuals. This clone was detected only once. Measured with immunoSEQ multiplex PCR; TCRdb has only the in-frame clones, and not every one. Of approximately 1,500,000 clones in the sample, around 98% were seen once. Looked up from germline, CDR1 is SQVTM and CDR2 is ANQGSEA. V shed 6 bases and J 8 bases; nucleotides not matched to a gene: 5. The CDR3 length is 12 residues. The V and J genes are TRBV29-1 and TRBJ1-3, with 9 positions matching TRBD1. The specimen was naive CD4+ T cells sorted from blood. Regarding subset: CD45RA+ positively selected. The source is a man aged 25 to 40 in good health. CDR3 in amino acids: CSVGQGVDTIYF. The CDR3 region has the DNA TGCAGCGTGGGACAGGGTGTGGACACCATATATTTT. Full variable domain (rest looked up from reference TRBV29-1 and TRBJ1-3): SAVISQKPSRDICQRGTSLTIQCQVDSQVTMMFWYRQQPGQSLTLIATANQGSEATYESGFVIDKFPISRPNLTFSTLTVSNMSPEDSSIYLCSVGQGVDTIYFGEGSWLTVV.